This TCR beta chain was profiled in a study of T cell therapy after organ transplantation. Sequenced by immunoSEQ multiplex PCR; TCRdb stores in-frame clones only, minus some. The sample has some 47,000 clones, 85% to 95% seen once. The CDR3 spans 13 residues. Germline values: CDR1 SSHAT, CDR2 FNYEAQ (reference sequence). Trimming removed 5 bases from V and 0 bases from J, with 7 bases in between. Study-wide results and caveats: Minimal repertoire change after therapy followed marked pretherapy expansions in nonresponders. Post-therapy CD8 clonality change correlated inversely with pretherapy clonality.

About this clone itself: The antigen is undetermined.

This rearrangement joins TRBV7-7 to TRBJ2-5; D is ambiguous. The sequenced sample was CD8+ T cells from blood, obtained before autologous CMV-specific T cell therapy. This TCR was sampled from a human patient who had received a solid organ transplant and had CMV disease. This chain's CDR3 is CASSTRYQETQYF. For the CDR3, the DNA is TGTGCCAGCAGCACCAGATACCAAGAGACCCAGTACTTC.